The rows below give T cell receptor beta chains drawn from one sample of a study of blood T cell repertoires in COVID-19. TCRdb keeps only in-frame clones here, not all; method: immunoSEQ multiplex PCR. This sample has approximately 220,000 clones, with around 87% found just once. Sequenced material: PBMCs or T cells enriched from blood (not recorded which). These receptors were obtained from a young man who had been exposed to COVID-19. Each CDR3 is given with its conserved first and last residue. The order of the fields is clone size, V gene, J gene, D gene, CDR3 length, CDR3 DNA, CDR3 protein. D genes are given only for firm matches. Some rows have no size entry. The others give once, few or many, or a class for an expanded clone.

-	TRBV28	TRBJ2-7	-	17	TGTGCCAGCAGTTTGAGTCCCTCAGGTGTTAGTCGCTACGAGCAGTACTTC	CASSLSPSGVSRYEQYF
-	TRBV5-1	TRBJ1-1	-	12	TGCGCCAGCAGCTTAAAGGGGCAAAAAGCTTTCTTT	CASSLKGQKAFF
once	TRBV7-9	TRBJ2-3	-	16	TGTGCCAGCAGCTTAGCAGGGACACGGGGCACAGATACGCAGTATTTT	CASSLAGTRGTDTQYF
few	TRBV12-3/TRBV12-4	TRBJ1-1	TRBD1	12	TGTGCCAGCAGTTTTGGACAGGGCAAAGCTTTCTTT	CASSFGQGKAFF
-	TRBV5-1	TRBJ1-3	-	15	TGCGCCAGCAGCTTGTCCGGAGACTCTGGAAACACCATATATTTT	CASSLSGDSGNTIYF
-	TRBV7-9	TRBJ1-2	-	13	TGTGCCAGCAGCTTAGTCGCTAACTATGGCTACACCTTC	CASSLVANYGYTF
-	TRBV12-3/TRBV12-4	TRBJ2-5	-	12	TGTGCCAGCAGCCTTTTTTATGAGACCCAGTACTTC	CASSLFYETQYF
once	TRBV6-6	TRBJ2-5	TRBD2	17	TGTGCCAGCAGTCGGACTAGCGGGGGGGCTATCATGGAGACCCAGTACTTC	CASSRTSGGAIMETQYF
-	TRBV4-1	TRBJ1-2	-	16	TGCGCCAGCAGCCAGGCGTGGGCCGCTGAGAGATATGGCTACACCTTC	CASSQAWAAERYGYTF
-	TRBV19	TRBJ2-2	TRBD1	15	TGTGCCAGTACCCCTGGACAGGGGAACACCGGGGAGCTGTTTTTT	CASTPGQGNTGELFF
-	TRBV29-1	TRBJ2-5	TRBD2	16	TGCAGCGTTGGTGGACTAGCGGGGGGGCTGGAGGAGACCCAGTACTTC	CSVGGLAGGLEETQYF
-	TRBV29-1	TRBJ2-1	TRBD2	14	TGCAGCGTCGCCCTAGCGGGGGATTACAATGAGCAGTTCTTC	CSVALAGDYNEQFF
-	TRBV6-5	TRBJ1-2	TRBD1	14	TGTGCCAGCACCTCGACAGGGAAAGATTATGGCTACACCTTC	CASTSTGKDYGYTF
-	TRBV7-6	TRBJ1-2	-	16	TGTGCCAGCAGCCCCCGGGGAGACAGGAGTTTCTATGGCTACACCTTC	CASSPRGDRSFYGYTF
few	TRBV5-1	TRBJ2-7	-	14	TGCGCCAGCAGCTCCAACTCCCCGCACTACGAGCAGTACTTC	CASSSNSPHYEQYF